These T cell receptor beta chains were read from a single sample in a study of blood T cell repertoires in COVID-19. TCRdb keeps only in-frame clones here, not all; method: immunoSEQ multiplex PCR. This table holds about 220,000 clones, roughly 87% found once. Sequenced material: peripheral blood. These receptors originate from a man aged 40-50 years with active or convalescent COVID-19. CDR3s include the opening cysteine and the closing phenylalanine or tryptophan. The order of the fields is V gene, clone size, J gene, D gene, CDR3 DNA, CDR3 protein. A D gene is named only where the DNA matches it firmly. Expanded clones get a size class; other rows say once, few or many, or leave the size out.

v_gene: TRBV21-1; abundance: .; j_gene: TRBJ1-5; d_gene: .; CDR3nt: TGTGCCAGCAGCAAAGTCGGACAGGGGGGATATCAGCCCCAGCATTTT; CDR3aa: CASSKVGQGGYQPQHF
v_gene: TRBV2; abundance: .; j_gene: TRBJ2-3; d_gene: .; CDR3nt: TGTGCCCTCAAAGAGGGGGGGTTTCACACAGATACGCAGTATTTT; CDR3aa: CALKEGGFHTDTQYF
v_gene: TRBV30; abundance: .; j_gene: TRBJ1-2; d_gene: TRBD1; CDR3nt: TGTGCCTGGCGCACAGGGGGCGGCTATGGCTACACCTTC; CDR3aa: CAWRTGGGYGYTF
v_gene: TRBV24-1; abundance: .; j_gene: TRBJ1-5; d_gene: .; CDR3nt: TGTGCCACCAGTGATCCTAATCAGCCCCAGCATTTT; CDR3aa: CATSDPNQPQHF
v_gene: TRBV18; abundance: .; j_gene: TRBJ1-2; d_gene: .; CDR3nt: TGTGCCAGCTCAGAGGGGAGGTTTTCTGGCGCTAACTATGGCTACACCTTC; CDR3aa: CASSEGRFSGANYGYTF
v_gene: TRBV6-5; abundance: .; j_gene: TRBJ1-6; d_gene: .; CDR3nt: TGTGCCAGCAGTTACCAAAATAATTCACCCCTCCACTTT; CDR3aa: CASSYQNNSPLHF
v_gene: TRBV7-2; abundance: .; j_gene: TRBJ1-1; d_gene: .; CDR3nt: TGTGCCAGCAGCTTCGTACTCATGAACACTGAAGCTTTCTTT; CDR3aa: CASSFVLMNTEAFF
v_gene: TRBV14; abundance: .; j_gene: TRBJ2-7; d_gene: TRBD1; CDR3nt: TGTGCCAGCAGCCAGTGGGGGACAGGGGCCTACGAGCAGTACTTC; CDR3aa: CASSQWGTGAYEQYF
v_gene: TRBV2; abundance: once; j_gene: TRBJ1-4; d_gene: .; CDR3nt: TGTGCCAGCAGTTGGTCAGGGTACGAAAAACTGTTTTTT; CDR3aa: CASSWSGYEKLFF
v_gene: TRBV19; abundance: .; j_gene: TRBJ1-6; d_gene: TRBD1; CDR3nt: TGTGCCAGCCTGGACAGGGCCAATAATTCACCCCTCCACTTT; CDR3aa: CASLDRANNSPLHF
v_gene: TRBV19; abundance: once; j_gene: TRBJ1-4; d_gene: TRBD1; CDR3nt: TGTGCCAGCCATCTCCTAGGACAGGGCGAAAAACTGTTTTTT; CDR3aa: CASHLLGQGEKLFF
v_gene: TRBV9; abundance: .; j_gene: TRBJ2-3; d_gene: .; CDR3nt: TGTGCCAGCAGCATCCATAATAGCGGATCTAGCACAGATACGCAGTATTTT; CDR3aa: CASSIHNSGSSTDTQYF
v_gene: TRBV10-2; abundance: .; j_gene: TRBJ2-7; d_gene: .; CDR3nt: TGCGCCAGCAGTGAGCTCAGGGCCTACGAGCAGTACTTC; CDR3aa: CASSELRAYEQYF
v_gene: TRBV2; abundance: .; j_gene: TRBJ2-7; d_gene: .; CDR3nt: TGTGCCAGCAGTGGCACAGCCTACGAGCAGTACTTC; CDR3aa: CASSGTAYEQYF
v_gene: TRBV27; abundance: once; j_gene: TRBJ2-3; d_gene: TRBD2; CDR3nt: TGTGCCAGCAGTTTATTTTCTAGCGGCAGCACAGATACGCAGTATTTT; CDR3aa: CASSLFSSGSTDTQYF
v_gene: TRBV7-3; abundance: few; j_gene: TRBJ2-7; d_gene: .; CDR3nt: TGTGCCAGCAGCCCCGAAATGAGCTACGAGCAGTACTTC; CDR3aa: CASSPEMSYEQYF